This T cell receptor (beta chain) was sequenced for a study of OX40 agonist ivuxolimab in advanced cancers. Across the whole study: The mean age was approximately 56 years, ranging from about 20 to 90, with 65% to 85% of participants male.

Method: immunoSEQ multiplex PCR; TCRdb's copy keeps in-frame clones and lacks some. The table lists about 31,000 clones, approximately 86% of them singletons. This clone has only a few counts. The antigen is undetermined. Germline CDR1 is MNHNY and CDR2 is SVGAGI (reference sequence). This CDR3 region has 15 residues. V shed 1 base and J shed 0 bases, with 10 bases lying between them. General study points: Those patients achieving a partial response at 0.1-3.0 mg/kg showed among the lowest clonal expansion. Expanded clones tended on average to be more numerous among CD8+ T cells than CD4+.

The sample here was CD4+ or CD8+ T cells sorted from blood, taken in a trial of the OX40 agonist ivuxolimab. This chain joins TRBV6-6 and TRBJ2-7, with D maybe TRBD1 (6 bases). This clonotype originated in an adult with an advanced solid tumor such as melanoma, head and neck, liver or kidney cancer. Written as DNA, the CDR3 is TGTGCCAGCAGTTACTGGCCAGGGGTCTCCTACGAGCAGTACTTC. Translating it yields CASSYWPGVSYEQYF.